The rows below give T cell receptor beta chains drawn from one sample of a study of Graves' ophthalmopathy and Graves' hyperthyroidism. MiXCR was run by TCRdb on the multiplex PCR reads, yielding one entry per CDR3 protein. Of a few hundred thousand distinct CDR3 sequences listed, approximately 37% are singletons. Sequencing used peripheral blood or thyroid tissue (not recorded which). The receptors originated from an adult man with Graves' hyperthyroidism. Each CDR3 is given with its conserved first and last residue. D genes are given only for firm matches. A row's size may be missing; if present it is once, few, many or a size class.

abundance | j_gene | d_gene | v_gene | CDR3nt | CDR3aa
. | TRBJ2-5 | . | TRBV15 | TGTGCCACCAGCAGCTTGGGCCTATTAAAAGAGACCCAGTACTTC | CATSSLGLLKETQYF
. | TRBJ1-2 | . | TRBV12-3/TRBV12-4 | TGTGCCAGCAGTCCCGGGACGGCCTATGGCTACGCCTTC | CASSPGTAYGYAF
. | TRBJ1-2 | . | TRBV7-2 | TGTGCCAGCAGCTTAGTGGCCCGACAGCGGGGGGAGTATGGCTACACCTTC | CASSLVARQRGEYGYTF
few | TRBJ1-3 | TRBD1 | TRBV6-5 | TGTGCCAGCAGTTACCCGGACAGGAACTCTGGAAACACCATATATTTT | CASSYPDRNSGNTIYF
few | TRBJ1-3 | . | TRBV10-3 | TGTGCCAGCAGTACGACAGGAGACTCTGGAAACACCATATATTTT | CASSTTGDSGNTIYF
. | TRBJ2-7 | . | TRBV27 | TGTGCCAGCGCTACGGGGGCGGACGAGCAGTACTTC | CASATGADEQYF
few | TRBJ2-7 | . | TRBV9 | TGTGCCAGCAGCCCGTCCGGCCTAGTCTCTTACGAGCAGTACTTC | CASSPSGLVSYEQYF
once | TRBJ1-1 | . | TRBV10-3 | TGTGCCATCAGCGAAGGAGGGGGGACCCAGGACACTGAAGCTTTCTTT | CAISEGGGTQDTEAFF
. | TRBJ1-3 | . | TRBV2 | TGTGCCAGCAGTGAAGCGCTCGACGACCGGGAAAGCTCTGGAAACACCATATATTTT | CASSEALDDRESSGNTIYF
many | TRBJ1-1 | . | TRBV29-1 | TGCAGCGTATCCAGGGGCTGGACTGAAGCTTTCTTT | CSVSRGWTEAFF
few | TRBJ2-7 | TRBD1 | TRBV27 | TGTGCCAGCAGTTTACAGGGGGCTAACGAGCAGTACTTC | CASSLQGANEQYF